The 7 T cell receptor beta chains reported below all come from one sample, sequenced in a study of blood T cell repertoires in COVID-19. Sequencing was performed with immunoSEQ multiplex PCR; in TCRdb, only in-frame clones are kept and a portion is missing. The sample shows about 200,000 clones, 89% of them seen only once. The sample was peripheral blood. The source is a man between 60 and 75 years old who had recovered from COVID-19.

The gene calls are TRBV9 and TRBJ2-1, with D possibly TRBD2 on 7 matching bases. Trimming stripped 4 bases from V and 5 bases from J, with 19 bases between. Germline V gives CDR1 SGDLS, CDR2 YYNGEE. CDR3 length: 16 residues. The CDR3 region is CASSSRRGEGNNEQFF. Written as DNA, the CDR3 is TGTGCCAGCAGCTCACGGAGGGGGGAGGGAAACAATGAGCAGTTCTTC. Variable domain in full (rest from reference TRBV9 and TRBJ2-1): DSGVTQTPKHLITATGQRVTLRCSPRSGDLSVYWYQQSLDQGLQFLIQYYNGEERAKGNILERFSAQQFPDLHSELNLSSLELGDSALYFCASSSRRGEGNNEQFFGPGTRLTVL.

The genes are TRBV12-2 and TRBJ2-3; the table calls TRBD2, which could not be checked here. TRBV12-2 is labeled a pseudogene. The CDR3 contains 19 residues. The CDR3, as DNA: TGTGCAAGTCGCTTTCCACTAGCGGGGGGCCTATTTAGCACAGATACGCAGTATTTT. Amino acid sequence: CASRFPLAGGLFSTDTQYF.

V usage is TRBV30 and J usage is TRBJ2-3, with TRBD1 matching over 11 bases. The CDR3 extends over 17 amino acids. Losses at the gene ends were 0 bases for V and 4 bases for J; bases not matched to a gene: 9. Germline V gene lookup returns CDR1 GTSNPN and CDR2 SVGIG (reference sequence). As DNA, the CDR3 is TGTGCCTGGAGTGTACGAGGAGGGACAGGGGGTTCAGATACGCAGTATTTT. Translation gives CAWSVRGGTGGSDTQYF.

The V and J genes are TRBV3-1 (or the pseudogene TRBV3-2) and TRBJ1-1; possible D gene TRBD1, 5 bases. The CDR3 loop spans 16 amino acids. Germline assignment: CDR1 LGHDT and CDR2 YNNKEL (reference sequence). Trimming took 1 base from V and 5 from J, leaving 17 bases between them. The DNA for the CDR3 is TGTGCCAGCAGCCAAGTAGGCTGGGGCATGGGAACTGAAGCTTTCTTT. Translation gives CASSQVGWGMGTEAFF.

The CDR3: CASSFEYGAGNTIYF. CDR3 DNA: TGTGCCAGCAGCTTCGAGTACGGGGCTGGAAACACCATATATTTT. The chain is built from TRBV7-2 and TRBJ1-3; no firm D call. Germline V lookup: CDR1 SGHTA, CDR2 FQGNSA. This CDR3 has 15 amino acids. Trimming stripped 3 bases from V and 2 bases from J, with 11 bases between.

The V call is TRBV5-4, the J call TRBJ1-2, with D uncertain. The CDR3 spans 14 residues. Trimming stripped 0 bases from V and 8 bases from J, with 14 bases between. From germline, CDR1 is SGHNT and CDR2 YYREEE (reference sequence). CDR3 sequence reads: CASSLGGKQSGYTF. The CDR3 DNA reads as TGTGCCAGCAGCTTGGGAGGGAAACAGTCGGGCTACACCTTC.

The chain recombines TRBV9 with TRBJ2-7; TRBD2 aligns across 10 bases. CDR1 is SGDLS, CDR2 YYNGEE, per germline. The trim removed 0 bases at V and 4 bases at J, leaving 10 bases unmatched. This CDR3 spans 17 amino acids. CDR3 sequence: CASSVGGAGGPSYEQYF. DNA for the CDR3: TGTGCCAGCAGCGTAGGAGGAGCGGGGGGGCCTTCGTACGAGCAGTACTTC. The full variable domain, with the rest looked up from reference TRBV9 and TRBJ2-7, is DSGVTQTPKHLITATGQRVTLRCSPRSGDLSVYWYQQSLDQGLQFLIQYYNGEERAKGNILERFSAQQFPDLHSELNLSSLELGDSALYFCASSVGGAGGPSYEQYFGPGTRLTVT.